This entry lists 22 T cell receptor beta chains sequenced from one sample in a study of CD8 T cells in ankylosing spondylitis. Each CDR3 protein gets one entry after TCRdb re-called the 5' RACE reads with MiXCR. This table holds about 300,000 distinct CDR3 sequences, under 14% found once. Sequenced sample: blood, either unsorted or a sorted T cell fraction (not recorded which). The receptor set was obtained from a female donor with ankylosing spondylitis or in good health (not recorded which).

This clonotype was observed many times. This chain's CDR3 is CSVGTGQGKSSGNTIYF. The CDR3 region has the DNA TGCAGCGTGGGCACGGGACAGGGAAAAAGCTCTGGAAACACCATATATTTT. This chain joins TRBV29-1 and TRBJ1-3, with 9 bases identical to TRBD1. This CDR3 comprises 17 residues. The junction had 12 bases not matched to a gene; V was cut back by 6 bases and J by 0 bases. Germline V gene data show CDR1 as SQVTM and CDR2 as ANQGSEA.

The chain carries TRBV6-2 or TRBV6-3 and TRBJ1-5; D not resolved. Trimming took 4 bases from V and 5 from J, leaving 24 bases between them. Germline V gene data show CDR1 as MNHEY and CDR2 as SVGEGT. The CDR3 consists of 18 residues. CDR3: CASSSFVATRGNDQPQHF. For the CDR3, the DNA is TGTGCCAGCAGTTCATTCGTGGCCACTCGAGGGAACGATCAGCCCCAGCATTTT.

This clonotype was seen many times. Compared with germline, one end of the junction differs, possibly owing to a read error. The rearrangement joins TRBV12-3 or TRBV12-4 to TRBJ2-4, with D perhaps TRBD1 or TRBD2 (7 bases each). The CDR3 runs to 13 residues. The CDR3 DNA follows: TGTGCCAGCAGTTTCTGGGGATCTCCAGGGGGGGACTTC. Residues: CASSFWGSPGGDF.

In this sample, this clonotype turned up many times. The chain has TRBV19 and TRBJ2-7, with 9 bases lining up with TRBD1. After removal of 5 bases from V and 3 bases from J, the junction contained 11 bases not matched to a gene. The V gene's germline CDR1 is LNHDA and CDR2 SQIVND (reference sequence). CDR3 length: 16 residues. As DNA, the CDR3 is TGTGCCAGTAGTCTCAACAGGGGGCGACAGGACTACGAGCAGTACTTC. It codes for CASSLNRGRQDYEQYF.

This clonotype was seen a few times. The V gene is TRBV5-5, the J gene TRBJ2-7; TRBD2 matches 11 bases. CDR1 and CDR2 (germline): SGHKS, YYEKEE (reference sequence). CDR3 size: 15 residues. Trimming took 0 bases from V and 4 from J; bases not matched to a gene: 3. CDR3 sequence reads: CASSLGTSGWYEQYF. The CDR3 nucleotides are TGTGCCAGCAGCTTGGGGACTAGCGGGTGGTACGAGCAGTACTTC.

This clonotype was seen only a few times. CDR3 residues: CASEVQNIQYF. In DNA form, the CDR3 reads TGTGCCAGCGAAGTCCAAAACATTCAGTACTTC. The V and J genes are TRBV5-5 and TRBJ2-4; D not certain. Germline CDR1 reads SGHKS; CDR2 reads YYEKEE (reference sequence). Trimming shortened V by 7 bases and J by 5 bases, and 7 bases separated the two germline ends. The CDR3 extends over 11 amino acids.

About this clonotype: A much bigger clone sits one base away, suggesting this may be a read error. The V and J genes are TRBV20-1 and TRBJ1-2; a weak D match, TRBD1 (5 bases). The CDR3 has 12 amino acids. Per germline, CDR1 DFQATT and CDR2 SNEGSKA (reference sequence). The CDR3, as DNA: TGCAGTGCTAGAGGCGGGGACTATGGCGACACCTTC. This encodes CSARGGDYGDTF.

This clonotype turned up a few times. The chain joins TRBV20-1 to TRBJ1-3; D is ambiguous. The CDR3 consists of 15 residues. CDR1 DFQATT and CDR2 SNEGSKA come from the germline V gene (reference sequence). Trimming shortened V by 0 bases and J by 2 bases, and 11 bases separated the two germline ends. The DNA for the CDR3 is TGCAGTGCTAGAGATCAGATCTCCCCTGGAAACACCATATATTTT. Protein: CSARDQISPGNTIYF.

This clonotype appeared many times. The CDR3 reads CSVGGGNTIYF. CDR3 DNA: TGCAGCGTTGGCGGGGGTAACACCATATATTTT. The chain combines TRBV29-1 with TRBJ1-3; weak D call: TRBD1 (5 bases). This CDR3 contains 11 residues. V was clipped by 4 bases and J by 7 bases, with 8 bases between them. Germline V gene lookup returns CDR1 SQVTM and CDR2 ANQGSEA. The whole variable domain, remainder taken from reference TRBV29-1 and TRBJ1-3, is SAVISQKPSRDICQRGTSLTIQCQVDSQVTMMFWYRQQPGQSLTLIATANQGSEATYESGFVIDKFPISRPNLTFSTLTVSNMSPEDSSIYLCSVGGGNTIYFGEGSWLTVV.

This clonotype was seen a handful of times. The chain combines TRBV15 with TRBJ1-1, with D possibly being TRBD1 (5 bases). This CDR3 is 15 amino acids long. The V gene's germline CDR1 is LNHNV and CDR2 YYDKDF (reference sequence). V gave up 0 bases and J gave up 6 bases, with 14 bases separating them. CDR3 coding DNA: TGTGCCACCAGCAGAGAGAGAGGGCAGGGCGCTGAAGCTTTCTTT. Residues: CATSRERGQGAEAFF.

In this sample, this clonotype turned up many times. The J gene is TRBJ1-1, the V gene TRBV7-9; 8 bases match TRBD1. The V gene end was trimmed by 3 bases and the J gene end by 4 bases; junction bases not matched to a gene: 10. The CDR3 loop spans 16 amino acids. The germline V gene encodes CDR1 SEHNR and CDR2 FQNEAQ (reference sequence). CDR3 nucleotides: TGTGCCAGCAGCTTTTCTATTGGACAGGGAGGCACTGAAGCTTTCTTT. This gives the protein CASSFSIGQGGTEAFF.

This clonotype was seen a few times. This chain uses TRBV27 with TRBJ1-5, with D tentatively TRBD1 (5 bases). This CDR3 is built from 15 residues. V was shortened by 8 bases and J by 6 bases, with 20 bases between the two germline ends. Per the germline V gene, CDR1 is MNHEY and CDR2 is SMNVEV (reference sequence). Here the CDR3 DNA reads TGTGCCAGCGCTACGGACCCTGGGAGGGGTCAGCCCCAGCATTTT. The encoded protein is CASATDPGRGQPQHF.

This clonotype has at least ten counts. V gene TRBV5-6 combines with J gene TRBJ1-5; 7 nucleotides match TRBD1. The CDR3 length is 14 residues. Germline V gene lookup returns CDR1 SGHDT and CDR2 YYEEEE. V was clipped by 2 bases and J by 5 bases; unmatched bases: 4. For the CDR3, the DNA is TGTGCCAGCAGCTTAGGACAGGCTGATCAGCCCCAGCATTTT. It encodes CASSLGQADQPQHF.

This clonotype was detected many times. V gene TRBV5-1 combines with J gene TRBJ1-5; the D is unclear. CDR1 and CDR2 from the germline V gene are SGHRS and YFSETQ. The length of the CDR3 is 13 residues. Trimming pared 1 base from V and 6 bases from J, leaving 8 bases between. The CDR3 spells CASSLWGSQPQHF. Here the CDR3 DNA reads TGCGCCAGCAGCTTGTGGGGTTCTCAGCCCCAGCATTTT.

Note on this clonotype: Because it lacks the conserved phenylalanine or tryptophan at the end, this CDR3 is likely a read error. For the CDR3, the DNA is TGTGCCAGCAGTTTGATTTCGGGGACTTCAACAGATACGCAGTATTTA. Residues: CASSLISGTSTDTQYL. V gene TRBV27 combines with J gene TRBJ2-3, with D perhaps matching TRBD2 (6 bases). This CDR3 spans 16 amino acids. Looked up from germline, CDR1 is MNHEY and CDR2 is SMNVEV (reference sequence). The V gene lost 3 bases and the J gene lost 3 bases, with 16 bases spanning the gap.

A note on this clonotype: This could be a read error, since a much larger clone is one nucleotide away. The gene calls are TRBV29-1 and TRBJ1-5; D gene ambiguous. Germline CDR1 reads SQVTM; CDR2 reads ANQGSEA. Trimming stripped 2 bases from V and 6 bases from J, with 11 bases between. This CDR3 is built from 13 residues. In nucleotides, the CDR3 is TGCAGCGTTGAATACAGCGTAGTTCAGCCCCAGCATTTT. It specifies CSVEYSVVQPQHF.

This clonotype has a count of ten or more. The chain links TRBV5-1 to TRBJ2-1; unclear D gene. Germline V gives CDR1 SGHRS, CDR2 YFSETQ. The V end lost 0 bases, the J end lost 8 bases, and 21 bases lay between the germline ends. The CDR3 sequence is 17 residues long. Here the CDR3 DNA reads TGCGCCAGCAGCTTGGCCCCCGGGTCTGGGCTACGTGATGAGCAGTTCTTC. This encodes CASSLAPGSGLRDEQFF.

At least ten counts were recorded for this clonotype. CDR3 sequence (DNA): TGCGCCAGCAGCAGGGACTCCACAAACACCGGGGAGCTGTTTTTT. Translation gives CASSRDSTNTGELFF. The chain joins TRBV5-1 to TRBJ2-2, with D perhaps TRBD2 (6 bases). From germline, CDR1 is SGHRS and CDR2 YFSETQ. There are 15 residues in the CDR3. The germline V and J ends were trimmed by 4 bases and 2 bases, with 12 bases remaining between them. The entire variable domain, with the rest obtained from reference TRBV5-1 and TRBJ2-2, is as follows: KAGVTQTPRYLIKTRGQQVTLSCSPISGHRSVSWYQQTPGQGLQFLFEYFSETQRNKGNFPGRFSGRQFSNSRSEMNVSTLELGDSALYLCASSRDSTNTGELFFGEGSRLTVL.

The J gene is TRBJ2-2, the V gene TRBV5-1; D is perhaps TRBD2 (6 bases). Germline V lookup: CDR1 SGHRS, CDR2 YFSETQ. The CDR3 totals 15 residues. The germline V and J ends were trimmed by 4 bases and 1 base, with 11 bases remaining between them. CDR3 nucleotide sequence: TGCGCCAGCAGCCTAGGGGACTGGAACACCGGGGAGCTGTTTTTT. Its translation is CASSLGDWNTGELFF.

This CDR3 reads CASSRLQGSRHEQFF. CDR3 coding DNA: TGTGCCAGCAGCCGATTACAGGGAAGTCGTCATGAGCAGTTCTTC. The chain employs TRBV5-8 and TRBJ2-1; D perhaps matches TRBD1 (6 bases). V was cut by 4 bases and J by 8 bases, with 19 bases left in between. Germline V CDR1 and CDR2: SGHTS, YDEGEE. CDR3 length: 15 amino acids.

The table lists this clonotype with many counts. V and J are TRBV20-1 and TRBJ2-2; 9 bases line up with TRBD1. The CDR3 totals 13 residues. Germline CDR1 is DFQATT and CDR2 is SNEGSKA (reference sequence). Trimming at V came to 5 bases and at J to 5 bases, leaving 3 bases not matched to a gene. The CDR3: CSASDRGTGELFF. The CDR3 DNA follows: TGCAGTGCTTCGGACAGGGGTACCGGGGAGCTGTTTTTT.

V is TRBV7-2 and J is TRBJ2-7, with 13 bases that match TRBD2. The J segment lost 3 bases and the V segment lost 6 bases, leaving 5 bases of the junction unmatched. Per the germline V gene, CDR1 is SGHTA and CDR2 is FQGNSA. This CDR3 region has 15 residues. The CDR3 DNA reads TGTGCCAGCAGGAGGACTAGCGGGAGTGGCTACGAGCAGTACTTC. Translated: CASRRTSGSGYEQYF.